This T cell receptor (beta chain) was observed in a study of breast tumors, draining lymph nodes, adjacent tissues. TCRdb ran MiXCR on the multiplex PCR reads and lists one entry per CDR3 protein. The table includes about 300,000 distinct CDR3 sequences, 30% detected once. The lymph nodes were axillary draining lymph nodes from breast cancer patients. The CDR3 runs to 15 residues. Trimming removed 3 bases from V and 1 base from J, with 10 bases in between. Germline V CDR1 and CDR2: LGHNA, YSLEER. The V and J genes are TRBV4-3 and TRBJ2-1; possibly TRBD2 for D (5 bases). Specimen: axillary lymph node tissue. The origin of this receptor is a female donor with breast cancer. Some clones in this sample may be carry-over from other donors' samples. The CDR3 region is CASSQGVASYNEQFF. CDR3 bases: TGCGCCAGCAGCCAGGGAGTTGCATCCTACAATGAGCAGTTCTTC.